The 31 T cell receptor beta chains below all came from one sample that was sequenced in a study of radiotherapy plus CTLA-4 blockade in lung cancer. Profiled with immunoSEQ multiplex PCR; TCRdb holds only in-frame clones, not every one. The sample records 86,000 or so clones, around 81% being singletons. The source material was peripheral blood, sampled from a patient treated with radiotherapy plus ipilimumab. The receptors were sampled from a human donor with non-small cell lung cancer who had a partial response to radiotherapy plus ipilimumab. Some clones in this sample may be carry-over from other donors' samples.

J is TRBJ2-7 and V is TRBV5-4, with 8 bases aligning to TRBD2. There are 15 residues in the CDR3. Germline V gene sequence: CDR1 SGHNT, CDR2 YYREEE (reference sequence). With V trimmed by 3 bases and J by 1 base, 6 bases remained unmatched. For the CDR3, the DNA is TGTGCCAGCAGCTACTCCGGGACTAGTTCCTACGAGCAGTACTTC. This sequence encodes CASSYSGTSSYEQYF.

This clone was detected a few times. The chain joins TRBV21-1 to TRBJ1-3. TRBV21-1 is classified as a pseudogene. The CDR3 covers 14 residues. The CDR3 loop is CASIRSGTGNTIYF. CDR3 nucleotide sequence: TGTGCCAGCATTAGATCGGGAACTGGAAACACCATATATTTT.

This chain uses TRBV7-2 with TRBJ2-1, with D perhaps matching TRBD2 (6 bases). The V gene lost 5 bases and the J gene lost 5 bases, with 16 bases spanning the gap. CDR3 length equals 15 residues. Germline CDR1 SGHTA, CDR2 FQGNSA. The CDR3: CASSTRYGGNNEQFF. As DNA, the CDR3 is TGTGCCAGCAGCACCAGATACGGGGGAAACAATGAGCAGTTCTTC.

J is TRBJ1-1 and V is TRBV5-1; 8 bases agree with TRBD1. In germline, CDR1 is SGHRS, CDR2 YFSETQ. V lost 4 bases, J lost 5 bases, and 7 bases stayed unmatched. The CDR3 runs 14 residues. The CDR3 region is CASSNPGGGTEAFF. As DNA, the CDR3 is TGCGCCAGCAGCAACCCAGGGGGCGGGACTGAAGCTTTCTTT.

This clone appeared a single time. CDR3: CASSLGLGKTGGYSPLHF. The CDR3 region has the DNA TGTGCCAGCAGCTTAGGGTTAGGGAAGACAGGGGGCTATTCACCCCTCCACTTT. V usage is TRBV7-2 and J usage is TRBJ1-6; TRBD1 matches 10 bases. The CDR3 totals 18 residues. CDR1 is SGHTA and CDR2 is FQGNSA in the germline V gene. The ends lost 1 base at V and 8 bases at J; junction bases unmatched: 11.

This rearrangement joins TRBV28 to TRBJ1-5, with 7 positions matching TRBD1. CDR3 size: 14 residues. With V trimmed by 3 bases and J by 7 bases, 6 bases remained unmatched. Germline loops: CDR1 MDHEN, CDR2 SYDVKM. CDR3 region: CASSLAGGRQPQHF. CDR3 bases: TGTGCCAGCAGTTTGGCAGGGGGGCGCCAGCCCCAGCATTTT.

The chain is built from TRBV7-2 and TRBJ2-4; 9 bases fit TRBD2. Germline V gene lookup returns CDR1 SGHTA and CDR2 FQGNSA. The V gene end was trimmed by 1 base and the J gene end by 5 bases; junction bases not matched to a gene: 6. The CDR3 length is 16 residues. The CDR3 DNA is TGTGCCAGCAGCTTAGGAGGCGGGGGGGCCCAAAACATTCAGTACTTC. Protein: CASSLGGGGAQNIQYF.

This clone was recorded a few times. The V gene is TRBV28, the J gene TRBJ1-3; maybe TRBD1 (6 bases). The V and J ends lost 6 bases and 0 bases respectively, with 21 bases between them. This CDR3 is built from 18 residues. The germline V gene encodes CDR1 MDHEN and CDR2 SYDVKM. In nucleotides, the CDR3 is TGTGCCAGCAGACTACAGGGATTACTACCGAACTCTGGAAACACCATATATTTT. Translating gives CASRLQGLLPNSGNTIYF. Full variable domain (missing parts from reference TRBV28 and TRBJ1-3): DVKVTQSSRYLVKRTGEKVFLECVQDMDHENMFWYRQDPGLGLRLIYFSYDVKMKEKGDIPEGYSVSREKKERFSLILESASTNQTSMYLCASRLQGLLPNSGNTIYFGEGSWLTVV.

This clone was found once. The gene calls are TRBV14 and TRBJ2-1; no reliable D call. Trimming removed 4 bases at V and 8 bases at J, with 24 bases between. The CDR3 has 17 amino acids. The V gene's germline CDR1 is SGHDN and CDR2 FVKESK. DNA of the CDR3: TGTGCCAGCAGCCGTGCGGTAAAAACCATCACCTCGGATGAGCAGTTCTTC. It yields the protein CASSRAVKTITSDEQFF.

The V and J genes are TRBV6-1 and TRBJ1-6; D may be TRBD1 (5 bases). Per the germline V gene, CDR1 is MNHNS and CDR2 is SASEGT. This CDR3 is built from 14 residues. Trimming removed 5 bases from V and 7 bases from J, with 12 bases in between. The CDR3 region has the DNA TGTGCCAGCAGTACGGGGACTGACAATTCACCCCTCCACTTT. It specifies CASSTGTDNSPLHF.

This clone turned up a few times. This is likely an artifact of a read error, given a far larger clone one base away. This sample also contains other DNA sequences that code for the same CDR3. The chain couples TRBV29-1 to TRBJ2-5; 7 bases align to TRBD1. In germline, CDR1 is SQVTM, CDR2 ANQGSEA. Losses at the gene ends were 5 bases for V and 5 bases for J; bases not matched to a gene: 8. This CDR3 contains 13 residues. CDR3 region: CSVPTGASETQYF. The DNA of the CDR3 is TGCAGCGTTCCCACAGGGGCATCGGAGACCCAGTACTTC.

J is TRBJ1-3 and V is TRBV30, with TRBD1 as a possible D gene (6 bases). V lost 0 bases and J 15 bases, leaving 21 bases between the germline ends. Germline values: CDR1 GTSNPN, CDR2 SVGIG (reference sequence). This CDR3 has 14 residues. CDR3: CAWSVGTPPGTEYF. CDR3 sequence (DNA): TGTGCCTGGAGTGTCGGGACACCCCCCGGAACAGAATATTTT.

J is TRBJ1-1 and V is TRBV7-8, with 7 bases identical to TRBD1. The CDR3 covers 14 residues. Germline V lookup: CDR1 SGHVS, CDR2 FQNEAQ. V shed 5 bases, J shed 3 bases, and the junction held 6 bases outside the gene matches. CDR3 nucleotides: TGTGCCAGCAGCATAAGCCAGGGGGACACTGAAGCTTTCTTT. Translation: CASSISQGDTEAFF. Using reference TRBV7-8 and TRBJ1-1 for the parts outside the CDR3, the full variable domain is GAGVSQSPRYKVAKRGQDVALRCDPISGHVSLFWYQQALGQGPEFLTYFQNEAQLDKSGLPSDRFFAERPEGSVSTLKIQRTQQEDSAVYLCASSISQGDTEAFFGQGTRLTVV.

V and J are TRBV6-5 and TRBJ1-6; D gene ambiguous. CDR1 and CDR2 from the germline V gene are MNHEY and SVGAGI. With 7 bases removed from V and 6 bases from J, the gap between germline ends came to 16 bases. The CDR3 spans 15 residues. The CDR3 coding sequence is TGTGCCAGCAACCTAGAGGCCGGGGTTAATTCACCCCTCCACTTT. The encoded protein is CASNLEAGVNSPLHF.

The chain couples TRBV7-2 to TRBJ2-2; 9 positions agree with TRBD2. The CDR3 loop spans 18 amino acids. CDR1 is SGHTA, CDR2 FQGNSA, per germline. V shed 2 bases and J 0 bases; nucleotides not matched to a gene: 7. CDR3 DNA: TGTGCCAGCAGCTTATTTCCAGCGGGGGGCCCGAACACCGGGGAGCTGTTTTTT. Protein: CASSLFPAGGPNTGELFF.

V is TRBV29-1 and J is TRBJ2-7; D may be TRBD2 (6 bases). Trimming removed 4 bases from V and 4 bases from J, with 11 bases in between. The germline gives CDR1 SQVTM, CDR2 ANQGSEA. The CDR3 loop spans 12 amino acids. As DNA, the CDR3 is TGCAGCGTTGGGAATAGCGGTTACGAGCAGTACTTC. Amino acids: CSVGNSGYEQYF.

The chain recombines TRBV28 with TRBJ1-1; 7 bases are a match to TRBD1. The germline CDR1 and CDR2 sequences are MDHEN and SYDVKM. The trim removed 4 bases at V and 2 bases at J, leaving 13 bases unmatched. The length of the CDR3 is 17 residues. This CDR3 is CASSSGQFLFRNTEAFF. In DNA form, the CDR3 reads TGTGCCAGCAGTTCGGGACAGTTTCTCTTTCGTAACACTGAAGCTTTCTTT.

The chain has TRBV10-3 and TRBJ2-1; 8 bases agree with TRBD2. This CDR3 region has 17 residues. Germline loops: CDR1 ENHRY, CDR2 SYGVKD. V lost 4 bases to trimming and J lost 6 bases; unmatched junction nucleotides: 14. The CDR3 protein is CAISAVWSGGLGNEQFF. CDR3 in DNA: TGTGCCATCAGTGCCGTGTGGAGCGGGGGTCTCGGCAATGAGCAGTTCTTC.

This clone has a handful of counts. The V and J genes are TRBV7-6 and TRBJ1-3; D is ambiguous. Germline assignment: CDR1 SGHVS and CDR2 FNYEAQ. The CDR3 has 16 residues. Trimming left V 2 bases short and J 0 bases short, with 11 bases between. The DNA for the CDR3 is TGTGCCAGCAGCTTATCGTGGCAGTCCTCTGGAAACACCATATATTTT. It yields the protein CASSLSWQSSGNTIYF.

This CDR3 reads CASSIWQNTEAFF. Here the CDR3 DNA reads TGTGCCAGTAGTATATGGCAGAACACTGAAGCTTTCTTT. The V and J genes are TRBV19 and TRBJ1-1; no clear D. This CDR3 contains 13 residues. V lost 2 bases, J lost 1 base, and 5 bases lay in between. CDR1 is LNHDA, CDR2 SQIVND, per germline (reference sequence).

The chain uses TRBV5-4 and TRBJ2-5; tentatively, D is TRBD2 (7 bases). Per the germline V gene, CDR1 is SGHNT and CDR2 is YYREEE (reference sequence). The CDR3 has 16 amino acids. V was cut by 1 base and J by 5 bases, with 18 bases left in between. The CDR3 nucleotides read TGTGCCAGCAGCTTGTTTAGCCCGGCGGGGGCGGAGACCCAGTACTTC. This sequence encodes CASSLFSPAGAETQYF.

The chain joins TRBV11-1 to TRBJ1-2; 8 nucleotides agree with TRBD1. The germline V gene has CDR1 SGHAT and CDR2 FQDESV (reference sequence). The CDR3 extends over 13 amino acids. J lost 8 bases, V lost 3 bases, and 5 bases had no gene match. CDR3 amino acids: CASSLTGASGYTF. DNA for the CDR3: TGTGCCAGCAGCTTGACAGGGGCAAGCGGCTACACCTTC.

The chain couples TRBV28 to TRBJ1-2; weak D call: TRBD1 (6 bases). Germline V gene lookup returns CDR1 MDHEN and CDR2 SYDVKM. The CDR3 runs to 15 residues. V lost 8 bases, J lost 1 base, and 17 bases lay in between. In nucleotides, the CDR3 is TGTGCCAGCTCGGGGGGCGCGGGCCTTAACTATGGCTACACCTTC. Encoded protein: CASSGGAGLNYGYTF.

This chain uses TRBV5-1 with TRBJ2-3, with TRBD2 identical over 10 bases. The germline gives CDR1 SGHRS, CDR2 YFSETQ. J gave up 4 bases and V 2 bases, and 7 bases lay outside the gene matches. The CDR3 spans 16 residues. CDR3 in amino acids: CASSFGPSGGSDTQYF. The CDR3 bases are TGCGCCAGCAGCTTCGGACCTAGCGGGGGTTCAGATACGCAGTATTTT.

In regard to this clone: One end of the junction varies from germline; a read error may be responsible. This sample includes further DNA sequences coding for the same CDR3. This chain links TRBV11-2 with TRBJ2-1; TRBD1 is a possible D gene (5 bases). The CDR3 extends over 14 amino acids. Germline-derived CDR1 and CDR2 are SGHAT and FQNNGV. CDR3 sequence (DNA): TGTGCCAGCAGCTTACAGGGTTCCTACAATGAACAGTTCTTC. Protein sequence: CASSLQGSYNEQFF.

This clone was recorded a few times. The gene calls are TRBV28 and TRBJ1-4; D is undetermined. CDR1 is MDHEN and CDR2 is SYDVKM in the germline V gene. The CDR3 covers 12 residues. The germline V and J ends were trimmed by 3 bases and 10 bases, with 9 bases remaining between them. The CDR3 DNA is TGTGCCAGCAGTTTCCGGAGAGGAAAACTGTTTTTT. It specifies CASSFRRGKLFF.

The chain couples TRBV19 to TRBJ2-6, with TRBD2 matching 11 bases. The J segment lost 1 base and the V segment lost 7 bases, leaving 9 bases of the junction unmatched. The CDR3 length is 18 residues. Germline CDR1 reads LNHDA; CDR2 reads SQIVND (reference sequence). This CDR3 reads CASTTSGTSGSGANVLTF. For the CDR3, the DNA is TGTGCCAGTACCACTTCCGGGACTAGCGGTTCTGGGGCCAACGTCCTGACTTTC.

The chain carries TRBV6-1 and TRBJ1-2, with TRBD1 matching over 7 bases. J gave up 10 bases and V 3 bases, and 14 bases lay outside the gene matches. In germline, CDR1 is MNHNS, CDR2 SASEGT. The CDR3 has 15 amino acids. The chain's CDR3 is CASSDVDRVLLDYTF. The CDR3 coding sequence is TGTGCCAGCAGTGACGTCGACAGGGTTCTCCTCGACTACACCTTC.

The rearrangement links TRBV11-2 to TRBJ2-5; TRBD2 agrees at 8 bases. Germline assignment: CDR1 SGHAT and CDR2 FQNNGV. V shed 5 bases and J 4 bases; nucleotides not matched to a gene: 9. This CDR3 has 15 residues. The CDR3 sequence: CASSQGSGGRETQYF. CDR3 DNA: TGTGCCAGCAGCCAAGGGTCGGGAGGGAGAGAGACCCAGTACTTC.

This clone was seen a few times. The chain uses TRBV28 and TRBJ2-7, with TRBD1 identical over 8 bases. CDR1 and CDR2 (germline): MDHEN, SYDVKM. This CDR3 spans 13 amino acids. Trimming took 4 bases from V and 10 from J; bases not matched to a gene: 9. The CDR3 DNA follows: TGTGCCAGCAGTTCCCGGACAGGGCCATACCAGTACTTC. This gives the protein CASSSRTGPYQYF.

The chain links TRBV5-1 to TRBJ1-3, with a tentative D call TRBD1 (5 bases). In germline, CDR1 is SGHRS, CDR2 YFSETQ. V dropped 1 base and J dropped 2 bases, with 13 bases sitting between them. The CDR3 spans 16 residues. The CDR3 spells CASSLIPGRTGNTIYF. The CDR3 DNA is TGCGCCAGCAGCTTGATCCCAGGGCGAACTGGAAACACCATATATTTT.